This TCR beta chain was obtained from a study of blood T cell repertoires in COVID-19. This CDR3 is built from 15 residues. CDR1 is SGDLS and CDR2 is YYNGEE in the germline V gene. Trimming removed 1 base from V and 3 bases from J, with 8 bases in between. Some clones are missing from TCRdb's copy, which holds only in-frame ones; the method was immunoSEQ multiplex PCR. The data show about 190,000 clones, with approximately 88% seen just once and 3% to 3.5% held by the top ten. The specimen sequenced was PBMCs or T cells enriched from blood (not recorded which). The clonotype was recovered from a woman aged 25-40 years who had recovered from COVID-19. This sequence joins TRBV9 and TRBJ1-6; no clear D. The CDR3 DNA reads as TGTGCCAGCAGCGTACTACAGAACTATAATTCACCCCTCCACTTT. It is translated as CASSVLQNYNSPLHF.